The T cell receptor beta chain under discussion was sequenced for a study of regulatory T cells in long-lasting Graves disease. On the study more broadly: Graves' patients, newly diagnosed, had taken antithyroid drugs under 3 months. Findings of the study overall: Tissue studied was limited to peripheral blood, excluding thyroid tissue.

With respect to this clonotype: Its cognate antigen is unknown.

Stated time point: newly diagnosed GD, antithyroid drugs for less than 3 months. With RNA extracted from PBMCs as input, the TCR library was made. Diagnosis followed American Thyroid Association guidelines for Graves' disease. Investigators prepared the TCR beta libraries by applying iRepertoire HTBI primers and Arm-PCR of CDR3 regions. From the multiplex PCR reads, TCRdb called clonotypes with MiXCR, one entry per CDR3 protein. The sample contains 510,000 or so distinct CDR3 sequences, more than 10% of which appear only once. The sample was also linked to a second study, of T cells in Graves' hyperthyroidism and ophthalmopathy. That source notes: Newly diagnosed patients aged 18 to 65 had hyperthyroidism of under 2 months' duration.

The TCR was taken from a young woman with Graves disease. The source material was peripheral blood mononuclear cells (PBMCs), sampled at new diagnosis, from a patient treated with antithyroid drugs.

In DNA, the CDR3 is TGCAGTGCTAGTCCCCCGTTACGGGGACAGTACTTC. As protein: CSASPPLRGQYF. V usage is TRBV20-1 and J usage is TRBJ2-7; weak D call: TRBD2 (5 bases). CDR1 DFQATT and CDR2 SNEGSKA come from the germline V gene (reference sequence). Trimming removed 3 bases at V and 10 bases at J, with 16 bases between. CDR3 length equals 12 residues.